This T cell receptor beta chain was sequenced in a study of T cell repertoires in cytomegalovirus infection. Looking at the study overall: CMV epitopes in the study were HLA-C-restricted (recently identified) and HLA-B-restricted (well studied). Indicated by public TCR beta signatures were CMV infection and matching HLA type. Study-level points and caveats: Totalled public TCR beta family frequency picked out people who carried CMV plus the relevant HLA. HLA-C-restricted CMV clonotypes gave the most frequent clonotype in two of eight donors.

The junction had 7 bases not matched to a gene; V was cut back by 4 bases and J by 1 base. The germline V gene has CDR1 SNHLY and CDR2 FYNNEI. The CDR3 is made up of 16 amino acids. This clonotype was recorded a few times. Its specificity is not known. TCRdb itself ran the reads through MiXCR, one entry per CDR3 protein. The profile shows about 830,000 distinct CDR3 sequences, 32% of them singletons. The sequences come from cultured CD8+ T cells from PBMCs, collected from culture after CMV antigen stimulation. This sequence joins TRBV2 and TRBJ2-7, with 10 bases aligning to TRBD1. The TCR was taken from a human donor in good health (CMV status not recorded). Some clones in this sample may be carry-over from other donors' samples. The CDR3 protein is CASSAPGQGISYEQYF. The CDR3 nucleotides read TGTGCCAGCAGTGCCCCGGGACAGGGGATTTCCTACGAGCAGTACTTC.